The entry below gives a single TCR beta chain sequence along with its context. The antigen is undetermined. This clone may be a read error of a much larger clone one base away. This entry comes from a study of blood T cells in healthy people across ages. Overall study findings and caveats: The fall in TCR beta diversity per million T cells was roughly linear with age.

The V and J ends lost 4 bases and 6 bases respectively, with 11 bases between them. CDR3 length equals 13 residues. Germline V gene lookup returns CDR1 SGHRS and CDR2 YFSETQ. It was with a sample-barcoded 5' primer and a J-beta primer mix that a second PCR of about 6 to 11 cycles was run. Each single sample gave us at least 2.5 million CDR3-containing paired-end reads. MiXCR, applied by TCRdb to the 5' RACE reads, yields one record per CDR3 protein. The profile covers 900,000 to 950,000 distinct CDR3 sequences, with under 35% appearing a single time and about 9.4% taken by the ten largest. The same sample was also studied in work on T cells of mothers and their children. That publication notes: Researchers report slightly higher, though non-significant, overlap in related mother-child pairs than in unrelated pairs.

Source material: blood. The chain has TRBV5-1 and TRBJ2-1; maybe TRBD1 (6 bases). This TCR derives from a woman aged 40 to 50 in good health. As DNA, the CDR3 is TGCGCCAGCAGCACACCGACAGGCAATGAGCAGTTCTTC. Its protein product is CASSTPTGNEQFF.